Below are 13 T cell receptor beta chains sequenced from a single sample in a study of cytomegalovirus exposure and HLA in healthy donors. A multiplex PCR was run with 60 Vbeta primers and 13 Jbeta primers. TCRdb's table, derived via immunoSEQ multiplex PCR, lists solely in-frame clones and lacks some. The table records about 170,000 clones, around 80% of them present only once. The specimen sequenced was PBMCs. The source is a boy between 2 and 10 years old in good health and CMV-seronegative.

The chain links TRBV11-2 to TRBJ2-3; TRBD1 aligns across 8 bases. The trim removed 6 bases at V and 11 bases at J, leaving 10 bases unmatched. CDR1 is SGHAT and CDR2 is FQNNGV in the germline V gene. This CDR3 region has 13 residues. The CDR3 here is CASSYQPGQEQYF. For the CDR3, the DNA is TGTGCCAGCAGTTACCAGCCGGGACAGGAGCAGTATTTT.

CDR3 nucleotides: TGTGCCAGTAGTATAGAGCAGGGGAACTATGGCTACACCTTC. This codes for CASSIEQGNYGYTF. The chain links TRBV19 to TRBJ1-2; D perhaps matches TRBD1 (6 bases). CDR3 length: 14 residues. Trimming shortened V by 0 bases and J by 2 bases, and 7 bases separated the two germline ends. The germline V gene encodes CDR1 LNHDA and CDR2 SQIVND (reference sequence).

This chain joins TRBV6-5 and TRBJ1-6, with D perhaps TRBD1 (5 bases). The V gene lost 1 base and the J gene lost 7 bases, with 11 bases spanning the gap. Germline V gives CDR1 MNHEY, CDR2 SVGAGI. CDR3 length equals 15 residues. CDR3 sequence (DNA): TGTGCCAGCAGTTACTATAGGGGAGGCAATTCACCCCTCCACTTT. It translates to CASSYYRGGNSPLHF.

Remarks on this clone: Other DNA sequences in this sample translate to the same CDR3. DNA for the CDR3: TGTGCCAGCAGCGGGACTGGAAGAGAGACCCAGTACTTC. As protein: CASSGTGRETQYF. V usage is TRBV2 and J usage is TRBJ2-5, with D perhaps matching TRBD2 (6 bases). CDR1 and CDR2 from the germline V gene are SNHLY and FYNNEI. V was clipped by 6 bases and J by 4 bases, with 12 bases between them. This CDR3 region has 13 residues.

The table lists this clone with a count of one. The V call is TRBV10-1, the J call TRBJ2-3, with TRBD2 matching 15 bases. J lost 2 bases, V lost 6 bases, and 9 bases had no gene match. Germline V CDR1 and CDR2: WNHNN, SYGVQD (reference sequence). This CDR3 spans 18 amino acids. This CDR3 is CASSDRTSGGAVTDTQYF. CDR3 DNA sequence: TGCGCCAGCAGCGACCGGACTAGCGGGGGGGCCGTCACAGATACGCAGTATTTT.

The V gene is TRBV27, the J gene TRBJ1-2, with 7 bases fitting TRBD1. Germline values: CDR1 MNHEY, CDR2 SMNVEV (reference sequence). V shed 3 bases, J shed 7 bases, and the junction held 5 bases outside the gene matches. The CDR3 consists of 13 residues. DNA of the CDR3: TGTGCCAGCAGTTTCACAGGGGCCCGTGGCTACACCTTC. It codes for CASSFTGARGYTF.

The J gene is TRBJ1-2, the V gene TRBV30; 7 nucleotides align to TRBD1. The CDR3 runs 14 residues. CDR1 is GTSNPN, CDR2 SVGIG, per germline (reference sequence). V was clipped by 3 bases and J by 2 bases; unmatched bases: 6. CDR3 nucleotide sequence: TGTGCCTGGAGAGGGGGCCAGGGGAACTATGGCTACACCTTC. It yields the protein CAWRGGQGNYGYTF.

A word on this clone: At one end, the junction sequence differs from germline, possibly due to a read error. The genes are TRBV4-2 and TRBJ2-5; 7 bases line up with TRBD2. Germline V gives CDR1 LGHNA, CDR2 YNFKEQ. The CDR3 has 13 residues. DNA for the CDR3: TGTGCCAGCAGCCAAGATCGGGGGGACCGCTTTCACTTC. Encoded protein: CASSQDRGDRFHF.

The chain has TRBV10-3 and TRBJ2-7; 8 bases are shared with TRBD1. Germline V lookup: CDR1 ENHRY, CDR2 SYGVKD. This CDR3 is built from 12 residues. V lost 4 bases, J lost 6 bases, and 2 bases stayed unmatched. CDR3 nucleotide sequence: TGTGCCATCAGTGGACAGGGGACCGAGCAGTACGTC. Amino acid sequence: CAISGQGTEQYV.

The chain employs TRBV18 and TRBJ2-1; D is uncertain. V was trimmed by 5 bases and J by 0 bases, leaving 8 bases between them. Germline V gives CDR1 KGHSH, CDR2 LQKENI. The CDR3 consists of 14 residues. DNA for the CDR3: TGTGCCAGCTCATATCGCAGCTCCTACAATGAGCAGTTCTTC. Its translation: CASSYRSSYNEQFF.

V gene TRBV30 combines with J gene TRBJ1-5; 10 bases agree with TRBD1. Trimming cost V 0 bases and J 7 bases; bases outside gene matches: 12. Germline CDR1 GTSNPN, CDR2 SVGIG (reference sequence). The CDR3 sequence is 17 residues long. The CDR3 loop is CAWSVPAGTGERQPQHF. In nucleotides, the CDR3 is TGTGCCTGGAGTGTACCGGCAGGGACAGGGGAACGGCAGCCCCAGCATTTT.

The chain is built from TRBV7-8 and TRBJ2-7, with 7 bases identical to TRBD2. V shed 5 bases, J shed 6 bases, and the junction held 19 bases outside the gene matches. The CDR3 sequence is 17 residues long. The germline V gene encodes CDR1 SGHVS and CDR2 FQNEAQ. The CDR3 nucleotides are TGTGCCAGCAGCCTAGGAGCCTTAGGACTAGTCTCAAGCGAGCAGTACTTC. Its protein is CASSLGALGLVSSEQYF.

The chain links TRBV30 to TRBJ1-5; 8 bases are shared with TRBD1. J gave up 7 bases and V 2 bases, and 10 bases lay outside the gene matches. Germline V gene data show CDR1 as GTSNPN and CDR2 as SVGIG (reference sequence). This CDR3 has 15 amino acids. As DNA, the CDR3 is TGTGCCTGGAGTTCCGCAGGGGGCCAGGGCCAGCCCCAGCATTTT. Translation gives CAWSSAGGQGQPQHF.